The rows below give T cell receptor beta chains drawn from one sample of a study of early T cells in non-severe SARS-CoV-2 infection. MiXCR was run by TCRdb on the 5' RACE reads, yielding one entry per CDR3 protein. Among fewer than 80,000 distinct CDR3 sequences listed, 4.6% were seen once. The sequencing here drew on whole blood, taken at baseline. The receptors stem from an adult who was a healthcare worker with PCR-confirmed SARS-CoV-2 infection or an uninfected control (not recorded which). The donor label of this sample is uncertain. The CDR3 runs from the conserved cysteine through the conserved F or W. Each record gives: J gene, clone size, D gene, V gene, CDR3 protein, CDR3 DNA. D genes are given only for firm matches. Only some rows state a clone size, as once, few, many or a class for expanded clones.

TRBJ2-7	many	-	TRBV18	CASSPPVGVNYEQYF	TGTGCCAGCTCACCACCGGTGGGGGTAAATTACGAGCAGTACTTC
TRBJ1-2	many	TRBD1	TRBV20-1	CSAEPRTGAYGYTF	TGCAGTGCCGAGCCCCGGACAGGGGCCTATGGCTACACCTTC
TRBJ1-1	-	TRBD1	TRBV6-6	CASRPGQGLNTEAFF	TGTGCCAGCAGACCGGGACAGGGACTGAACACTGAAGCTTTCTTT
TRBJ1-2	few	TRBD1	TRBV6-6	CASRGQGNIYGYTF	TGTGCCAGCAGGGGACAGGGGAACATCTATGGCTACACCTTC
TRBJ2-2	few	-	TRBV12-3/TRBV12-4	CASSPEGTTGRIRDGELFF	TGTGCCAGCAGTCCTGAGGGTACAACAGGGCGGATACGCGACGGGGAGCTGTTTTTT
TRBJ2-7	few	-	TRBV28	CASRLVGSYEQYF	TGTGCCAGCAGGTTAGTCGGGAGCTACGAGCAGTACTTC
TRBJ2-5	-	-	TRBV19	CASSKVPYETQYF	TGTGCCAGTAGTAAGGTCCCCTACGAGACCCAGTACTTC
TRBJ1-2	many	TRBD1	TRBV20-1	CSARDWTGSGYTF	TGCAGTGCTAGAGATTGGACAGGGAGCGGCTACACCTTC
TRBJ2-7	-	-	TRBV6-1	CASSERTYEQYF	TGTGCCAGCAGTGAAAGAACCTACGAGCAGTACTTC
TRBJ1-6	many	TRBD1	TRBV20-1	CSATGQGNSPLHF	TGCAGTGCTACCGGACAGGGAAATTCACCCCTCCACTTT
TRBJ2-4	many	-	TRBV12-3/TRBV12-4	CASRAAGQKNIQYF	TGTGCCAGCAGGGCCGCCGGACAGAAAAACATTCAGTACTTC
TRBJ1-1	many	-	TRBV5-1	CASSTDRMNTEAFF	TGCGCCAGCAGCACAGATCGGATGAACACTGAAGCTTTCTTT
TRBJ2-7	many	TRBD1	TRBV5-1	CASSPGQVYEQYF	TGCGCCAGCAGCCCTGGACAGGTCTACGAGCAGTACTTC
TRBJ1-2	-	TRBD1	TRBV28	CASSLTGGHGGYTF	TGTGCCAGCAGTTTGACAGGGGGCCACGGCGGCTACACCTTC
TRBJ2-7	-	TRBD1	TRBV11-3	CASNLPPGQGSYEQYF	TGTGCCAGCAATCTACCGCCGGGACAGGGCTCCTACGAGCAGTACTTC
TRBJ1-4	-	TRBD1	TRBV27	CASRGQGTGANEKLFF	TGTGCCAGCAGGGGACAGGGAACAGGGGCTAATGAAAAACTGTTTTTT
TRBJ1-4	many	-	TRBV27	CASRVAGDEKLFF	TGTGCCAGCAGAGTGGCAGGGGATGAAAAACTGTTTTTT
TRBJ2-7	few	-	TRBV12-3/TRBV12-4	CASSRGSGEQYF	TGTGCCAGCAGCCGAGGGTCTGGCGAGCAGTACTTC
TRBJ2-5	few	-	TRBV11-2	CASSPLAPIRETQYF	TGTGCCAGCAGCCCGTTGGCCCCCATCCGAGAGACCCAGTACTTC
TRBJ2-3	many	TRBD2	TRBV11-2	CASSRGGGTDTQYF	TGTGCCAGCAGCCGCGGGGGAGGCACAGATACGCAGTATTTT
TRBJ2-3	-	-	TRBV7-3	CASSLKGPARGSSTDTQYF	TGTGCCAGCAGCTTAAAAGGACCGGCGCGGGGATCTTCCACAGATACGCAGTATTTT
TRBJ1-3	many	-	TRBV20-1	CSAPQDGVSGNTIYF	TGCAGTGCTCCCCAGGACGGGGTCTCTGGAAACACCATATATTTT
TRBJ2-5	many	-	TRBV15	CATSRGTAETQYF	TGTGCCACCAGCAGAGGGACAGCAGAGACCCAGTACTTC
TRBJ2-4	few	TRBD1	TRBV6-6	CASQGQGGAKNIQYF	TGTGCCAGCCAGGGACAGGGGGGAGCCAAAAACATTCAGTACTTC
TRBJ1-2	many	-	TRBV12-3/TRBV12-4	CASSPWTDYGYTF	TGTGCCAGCAGTCCATGGACAGACTATGGCTACACCTTC
TRBJ2-1	few	TRBD1	TRBV5-4	CASSLVGQSHEQFF	TGTGCCAGCAGCTTGGTGGGACAGTCCCATGAGCAGTTCTTC
TRBJ1-5	many	-	TRBV12-3/TRBV12-4	CASSFGQFNQPQHF	TGTGCCAGCAGTTTTGGGCAGTTCAATCAGCCCCAGCATTTT
TRBJ1-2	many	TRBD1	TRBV7-2	CASSLGQLNYGYTF	TGTGCCAGCAGCTTGGGACAGTTAAACTATGGCTACACCTTC
TRBJ2-1	-	TRBD1	TRBV2	CASSEGGQGARNEQFF	TGTGCCAGCAGTGAAGGCGGACAGGGGGCGCGGAATGAGCAGTTCTTC
TRBJ2-2	many	-	TRBV3-1	CASSQQGVTGELFF	TGTGCCAGCAGCCAGCAAGGAGTTACCGGGGAGCTGTTTTTT
TRBJ2-7	-	-	TRBV7-2	CASSPRIPGTYEQYF	TGTGCCAGCAGCCCTCGGATCCCCGGCACCTACGAGCAGTACTTC
TRBJ2-4	many	-	TRBV12-3/TRBV12-4	CASRGAIAKNIQYF	TGTGCCAGCAGAGGGGCCATAGCCAAAAACATTCAGTACTTC
TRBJ1-4	-	-	TRBV5-3	CARSRSGVDEKLFF	TGTGCCAGAAGCCGGTCTGGGGTCGATGAAAAACTGTTTTTT
TRBJ2-5	-	-	TRBV5-4	CASSLDGRETQYF	TGTGCCAGCAGCTTGGACGGGCGAGAGACCCAGTACTTC
TRBJ2-3	many	-	TRBV18	CASSPLDRSTDTQYF	TGTGCCAGCTCACCACTAGACCGGAGCACAGATACGCAGTATTTT
TRBJ1-3	many	TRBD1	TRBV7-3	CASSPRTGTGNTIYF	TGTGCCAGCAGCCCAAGGACAGGGACGGGAAACACCATATATTTT
TRBJ2-3	few	TRBD2	TRBV10-1	CATSGTTDTQYF	TGCGCCACCAGCGGGACCACAGATACGCAGTATTTT
TRBJ1-4	many	-	TRBV7-2	CASAPHGEGSGLFF	TGTGCCAGCGCCCCTCACGGGGAGGGATCGGGGTTGTTTTTT
TRBJ2-3	few	TRBD1	TRBV24-1	CATSDFRTGSTDTQYF	TGTGCCACCAGTGATTTTAGGACAGGGAGCACAGATACGCAGTATTTT
TRBJ2-7	-	TRBD1	TRBV11-3	CASSLSRTGGYEQYF	TGTGCCAGCAGCCTTTCTAGGACAGGAGGATACGAGCAGTACTTC
TRBJ1-1	-	TRBD1	TRBV28	CASSLIDRANTEAFF	TGTGCCAGCAGTTTAATCGACAGGGCGAACACTGAAGCTTTCTTT
TRBJ1-4	many	-	TRBV7-9	CASSLADEKLFF	TGTGCCAGCAGCTTAGCGGATGAAAAACTGTTTTTT
TRBJ1-4	few	-	TRBV7-9	CATDAEKLFF	TGTGCCACCGATGCCGAAAAACTGTTTTTT
TRBJ2-1	many	-	TRBV29-1	CSVVSLSRNEQFF	TGCAGCGTTGTCAGTCTTAGTCGGAATGAGCAGTTCTTC
TRBJ2-2	-	-	TRBV9	CASSRPGTPTGELFF	TGTGCCAGCAGCCGACCGGGGACCCCCACCGGGGAGCTGTTTTTT
TRBJ1-2	few	-	TRBV28	CASVLLGNYGYTF	TGTGCCAGCGTCCTCTTGGGGAACTATGGCTACACCTTC
TRBJ1-1	many	-	TRBV27	CASASRRLTLNTEAFF	TGTGCCAGCGCCTCCCGCAGGCTCACCTTGAACACTGAAGCTTTCTTT
TRBJ2-7	many	TRBD2	TRBV4-3	CASSRTGTSGGQPYEQYF	TGCGCCAGCAGCCGAACTGGGACTAGCGGGGGGCAGCCCTACGAGCAGTACTTC
TRBJ2-3	many	-	TRBV11-2	CASSPMAAVDTQYF	TGTGCCAGCAGCCCGATGGCGGCGGTTGATACGCAGTATTTT
TRBJ2-2	many	-	TRBV10-2	CASSGRRENTGELFF	TGCGCCAGCAGTGGGAGACGGGAGAACACCGGGGAGCTGTTTTTT
TRBJ2-1	few	TRBD2	TRBV11-2	CASTFLGTSGGQFF	TGTGCCAGCACATTTCTTGGGACTAGCGGGGGGCAGTTCTTC
TRBJ1-4	few	-	TRBV5-1	CASSLADSQANEKLFF	TGCGCCAGCAGCTTGGCAGACAGTCAGGCTAATGAAAAACTGTTTTTT
TRBJ1-2	many	-	TRBV5-1	CASSLAADNYGYTF	TGCGCCAGCAGCTTGGCGGCCGATAACTATGGCTACACCTTC
TRBJ2-3	-	-	TRBV2	CATEGQGIIKDTQYF	TGTGCCACCGAGGGGCAGGGGATAATCAAAGATACGCAGTATTTT
TRBJ2-7	few	-	TRBV29-1	CSVGTGPSYEQYF	TGCAGCGTGGGGACGGGACCCTCCTACGAGCAGTACTTC
TRBJ1-5	few	-	TRBV7-2	CASRVDGNQPQHF	TGTGCCAGCAGGGTTGATGGCAATCAGCCCCAGCATTTT